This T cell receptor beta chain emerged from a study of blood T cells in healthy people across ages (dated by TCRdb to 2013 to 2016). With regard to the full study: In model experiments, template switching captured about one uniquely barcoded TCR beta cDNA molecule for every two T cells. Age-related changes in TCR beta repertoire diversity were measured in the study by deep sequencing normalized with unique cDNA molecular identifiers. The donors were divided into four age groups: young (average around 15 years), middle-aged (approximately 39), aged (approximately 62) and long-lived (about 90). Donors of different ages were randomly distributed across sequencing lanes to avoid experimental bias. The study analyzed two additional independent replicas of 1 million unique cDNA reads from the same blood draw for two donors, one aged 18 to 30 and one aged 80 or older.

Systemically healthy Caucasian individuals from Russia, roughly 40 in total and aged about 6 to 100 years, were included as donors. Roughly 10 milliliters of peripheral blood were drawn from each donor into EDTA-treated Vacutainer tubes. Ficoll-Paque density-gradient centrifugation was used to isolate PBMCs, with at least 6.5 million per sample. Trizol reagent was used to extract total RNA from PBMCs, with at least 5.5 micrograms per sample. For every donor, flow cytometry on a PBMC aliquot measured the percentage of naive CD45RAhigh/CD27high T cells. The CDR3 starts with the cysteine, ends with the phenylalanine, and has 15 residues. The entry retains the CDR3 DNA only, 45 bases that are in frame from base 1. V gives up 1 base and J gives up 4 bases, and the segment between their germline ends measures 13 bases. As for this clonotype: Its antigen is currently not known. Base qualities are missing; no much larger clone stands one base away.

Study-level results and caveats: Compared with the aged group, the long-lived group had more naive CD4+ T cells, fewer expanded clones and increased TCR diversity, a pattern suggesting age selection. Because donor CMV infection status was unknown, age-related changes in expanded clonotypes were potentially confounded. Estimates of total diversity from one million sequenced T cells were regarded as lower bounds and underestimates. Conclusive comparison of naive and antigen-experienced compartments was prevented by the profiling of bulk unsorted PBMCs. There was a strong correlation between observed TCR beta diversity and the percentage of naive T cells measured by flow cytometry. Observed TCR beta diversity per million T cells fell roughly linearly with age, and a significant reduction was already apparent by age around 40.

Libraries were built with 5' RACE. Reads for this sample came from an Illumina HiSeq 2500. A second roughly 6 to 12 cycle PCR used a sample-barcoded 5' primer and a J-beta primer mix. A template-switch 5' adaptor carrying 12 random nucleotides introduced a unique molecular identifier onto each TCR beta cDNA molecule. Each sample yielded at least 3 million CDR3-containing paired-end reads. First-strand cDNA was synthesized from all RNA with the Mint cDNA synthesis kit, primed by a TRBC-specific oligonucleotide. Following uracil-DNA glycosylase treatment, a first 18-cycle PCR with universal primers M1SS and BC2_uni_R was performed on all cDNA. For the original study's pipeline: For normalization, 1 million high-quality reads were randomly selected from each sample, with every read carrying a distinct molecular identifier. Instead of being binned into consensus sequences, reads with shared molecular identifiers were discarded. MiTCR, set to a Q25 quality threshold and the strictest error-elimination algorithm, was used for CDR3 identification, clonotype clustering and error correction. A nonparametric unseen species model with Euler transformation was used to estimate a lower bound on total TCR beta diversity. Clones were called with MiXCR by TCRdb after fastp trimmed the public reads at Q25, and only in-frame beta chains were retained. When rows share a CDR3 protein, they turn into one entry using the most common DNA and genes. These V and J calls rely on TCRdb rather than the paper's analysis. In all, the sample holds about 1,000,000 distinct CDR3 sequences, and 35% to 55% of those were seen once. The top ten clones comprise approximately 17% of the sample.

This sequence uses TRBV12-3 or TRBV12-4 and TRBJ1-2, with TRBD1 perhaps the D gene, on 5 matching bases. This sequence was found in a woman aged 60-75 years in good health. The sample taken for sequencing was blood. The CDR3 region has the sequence CASSLGSGLIYGYTF. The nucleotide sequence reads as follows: TGTGCCAGCAGTTTAGGGTCAGGGTTGATCTATGGCTACACCTTC.